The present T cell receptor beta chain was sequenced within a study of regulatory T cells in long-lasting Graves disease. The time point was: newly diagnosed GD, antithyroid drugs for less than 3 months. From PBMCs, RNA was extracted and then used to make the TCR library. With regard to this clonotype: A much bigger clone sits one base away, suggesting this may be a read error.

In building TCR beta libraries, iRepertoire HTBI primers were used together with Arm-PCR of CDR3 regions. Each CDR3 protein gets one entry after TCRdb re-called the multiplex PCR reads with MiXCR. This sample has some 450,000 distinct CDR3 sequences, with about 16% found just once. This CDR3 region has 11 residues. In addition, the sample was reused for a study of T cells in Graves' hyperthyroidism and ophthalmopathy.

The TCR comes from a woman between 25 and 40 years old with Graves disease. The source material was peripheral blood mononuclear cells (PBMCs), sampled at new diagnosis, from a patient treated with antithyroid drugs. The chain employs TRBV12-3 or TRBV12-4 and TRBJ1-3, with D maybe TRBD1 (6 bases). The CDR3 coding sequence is TGTGCCAGCATCTCCCCTGGACAGAGCCGATTT. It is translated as CASISPGQSRF.